This TCR beta chain was sequenced during a study of CD4 T cells in relation to SARS-CoV-2 and coronaviruses. Across the whole study: Controls used an HIV-1 Nef peptide pool or no peptide.

This clone showed up just a few times. What it binds is unknown. CD4+ T cells from unexposed donors were obtained before the COVID-19 pandemic (2011-2018). The cells were cultured for roughly 11 days before CD4+ T cells were isolated. TCRdb's table, derived via immunoSEQ multiplex PCR, lists solely in-frame clones and lacks some. The sample lists around 24,000 clones; roughly 76% were seen once. This CDR3 has 12 residues. Germline V CDR1 and CDR2: GTSNPN, SVGIG (reference sequence). Trimming removed 1 base at V and 8 bases at J, with 11 bases between. What was sequenced was CD4+ T cells from PBMCs, cultured in vitro. V usage is TRBV30 and J usage is TRBJ1-2; D ambiguous. The receptor comes from a human donor in good health. CDR3 bases: TGTGCCTGGAGTGCTAGGCAGGAGGGCTACACCTTC. Translation gives CAWSARQEGYTF. Using reference TRBV30 and TRBJ1-2 for the parts outside the CDR3, the full variable domain is SQTIHQWPATLVQPVGSPLSLECTVEGTSNPNLYWYRQAAGRGLQLLFYSVGIGQISSEVPQNLSASRPQDRQFILSSKKLLLSDSGFYLCAWSARQEGYTFGSGTRLTVV.